This note documents a single T cell receptor beta chain sequence. Its target is unknown. These data come from a study of shared clonotypes between healthy human individuals. Broader study findings: Large depth notwithstanding, sorted-subset sequencing proved incomplete by rarefaction. Clonotype sharing across donors was expected to vary with sequencing depth. Memory subsets generally showed smaller estimated richness than naive subsets did. The study found lower generation probabilities in non-shared clonotypes than in those shared by all four donors.

This CDR3 comprises 14 residues. Germline CDR1 and CDR2: MNHEY and SMNVEV (reference sequence). V lost 8 bases to trimming and J lost 4 bases, with 15 bases between them. Sequenced by immunoSEQ multiplex PCR; TCRdb stores in-frame clones only, minus some. This table has about 2 million clones, approximately 95% appearing once. Naive CD8 cells, CD45RO-negative and positively selected for CCR7, excluded terminally differentiated effector memory CD45RA+ cells. The chain combines TRBV27 with TRBJ1-5; no firm D call. The clonotype was recovered from a man younger than 35 in good health. Input material: naive CD8+ T cells sorted from blood. CDR3 nucleotides: TGTGCCAGCCAACCGCGCGAGAGGAATCAGCCCCAGCATTTT. It yields the protein CASQPRERNQPQHF.